Below are 5 T cell receptor beta chains sequenced from a single sample in a study of T cell clonotyping in hematopoietic cell transplantation (dated by TCRdb to about 2021). The library was prepared using the immunoSEQ multiplex PCR assay. The table comes from immuneACCESS by way of TCRdb, which keeps in-frame sequences with V and J called. Part of the clones is missing from these tables; in studies checked, under half for an unresolved V gene and the rest for unknown reasons. The sample data list some 30,000 clones, and around 90% of these were observed just once. The leading ten clones occupy about 10% of the sample. The sample's time point label, decoded: 100 days after allo-HCT. Sequencing used PBMCs, obtained 100 days after allogeneic stem cell transplant. The receptors were gathered from a female patient aged 50-65 years who had an allogeneic stem cell transplant from a related donor, so the T cells may come from the graft donor. Some clones in this sample may be carry-over from other donors' samples.

The CDR3 nucleotides are TGTGCCAGCAGTTATAACAGGAAAAGCTCCTACGAGCAGTACTTC. Amino acid sequence: CASSYNRKSSYEQYF. The chain carries TRBV6-5 and TRBJ2-7, with D perhaps matching TRBD1 (5 bases). V was trimmed by 3 bases and J by 0 bases, leaving 12 bases between them. There are 15 residues in the CDR3. The germline CDR1 and CDR2 sequences are MNHEY and SVGAGI.

This chain joins TRBV5-4 and TRBJ2-2; D unresolved. From germline, CDR1 is SGHNT and CDR2 YYREEE (reference sequence). The CDR3 extends over 14 amino acids. The V end lost 0 bases, the J end lost 1 base, and 4 bases lay between the germline ends. The CDR3 DNA sequence: TGTGCCAGCAGCTTGGTAGGGAACACCGGGGAGCTGTTTTTT. Amino acids: CASSLVGNTGELFF.

This clone was picked up one time. The identical CDR3 is also encoded by other nucleotide sequences in the sample. The CDR3 loop reads CASSPSGGAYNEQFF. CDR3 bases: TGTGCCAGCAGCCCAAGCGGGGGGGCGTACAATGAGCAGTTCTTC. The rearrangement joins TRBV9 to TRBJ2-1; TRBD2 aligns across 10 bases. The V gene end was trimmed by 4 bases and the J gene end by 4 bases; junction bases not matched to a gene: 5. From germline, CDR1 is SGDLS and CDR2 YYNGEE. This CDR3 contains 15 residues.

The sample holds one count of this clone. The rearrangement joins TRBV6-5 to TRBJ1-6; TRBD1 agrees at 7 bases. The CDR3 sequence is 15 residues long. Losses at the gene ends were 5 bases for V and 6 bases for J; bases not matched to a gene: 7. Germline V CDR1 and CDR2: MNHEY, SVGAGI. For the CDR3, the DNA is TGTGCCAGCAGTCCCGACAGGGTCCCTAATTCACCCCTCCACTTT. This gives the protein CASSPDRVPNSPLHF.

The chain has TRBV9 and TRBJ2-5; D remains unclear. Germline V gives CDR1 SGDLS, CDR2 YYNGEE. V shed 0 bases and J shed 10 bases, with 10 bases lying between them. This CDR3 has 12 amino acids. CDR3 nucleotide sequence: TGTGCCAGCAGCGTAGGTGACACCATCCAGTACTTC. It specifies CASSVGDTIQYF.